This T cell receptor beta chain originates from a study of graft-versus-host responses after intestinal transplantation. On the study more broadly: Anti-thymocyte globulin induction, then tacrolimus and steroids for roughly 3 years, went to all recipients.

For this clone: Antigen: not known.

The CDR3 runs 16 residues. TCRdb keeps only in-frame clones here, not all; method: immunoSEQ multiplex PCR. The table shows 99,000 or so clones, with roughly 88% occurring only once. Points from the study as a whole: GvH clones were identified in recipient marrow, with some first appearing in ileum or blood. Graft-donor T cell macrochimerism in patients accompanied high graft-versus-host to host-versus-graft clonal ratios in allografts.

The receptor was isolated from a human patient who received an intestinal transplant, so some T cells may come from the graft donor. The sequences come from PBMCs, collected 255 days after intestinal transplant. V is TRBV21-1 and J is TRBJ2-5; the table gives TRBD1 as D, unverified against the DNA. TRBV21-1 is a recognized pseudogene. The CDR3: CASSKVGQGELPAQYF. CDR3 nucleotides: TGTGCCAGCAGCAAAGTGGGGCAGGGGGAACTCCCCGCCCAGTACTTC.